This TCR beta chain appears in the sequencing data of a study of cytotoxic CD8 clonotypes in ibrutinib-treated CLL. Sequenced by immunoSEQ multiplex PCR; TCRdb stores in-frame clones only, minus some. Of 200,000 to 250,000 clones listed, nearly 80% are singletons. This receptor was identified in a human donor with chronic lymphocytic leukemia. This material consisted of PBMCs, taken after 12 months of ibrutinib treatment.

CDR3 in amino acids: CASRAGQTFNTQYF. The CDR3 DNA reads as TGTGCCAGCAGAGCAGGACAAACATTTAATACGCAGTATTTT. The V and J genes are TRBV5-6 and TRBJ2-3; possible D gene TRBD1, 5 bases. The CDR3 has 14 residues. Germline V gene data show CDR1 as SGHDT and CDR2 as YYEEEE. The ends were cut back, 5 bases at V and 7 bases at J, with 17 bases in the middle.